A selection of T cell receptor beta chains follows, all from one sample in a study of identical twins' blood T cells. One entry per CDR3 protein results from TCRdb running MiXCR on the 5' RACE reads. The sample has 300,000 to 400,000 distinct CDR3 sequences, roughly 27% seen once; the top ten hold 6.1%. Sequencing was carried out using PBMCs. Receptors were obtained from a woman between 18 and 50 years old in good health. Each CDR3 is given with its conserved first and last residue. D genes are given only for firm matches. Size is stated for part of the rows, as once, few or many counts, or as a class when the clone is expanded.

>TRBJ1-2|15|TRBV27|TRBD1|.
TGTGCCAGCAGCCGCACAGGGGGGGAGTACTATGGCTACACCTTC
CASSRTGGEYYGYTF
>TRBJ2-7|13|TRBV29-1|.|few
TGCAGCGTCCGACGGACGGATTCCTACGAGCAGTACTTC
CSVRRTDSYEQYF
>TRBJ1-5|13|TRBV20-1|.|.
TGCAGTGCTACGCTTCCCGGTGGTCAGCCCCAGCATTTT
CSATLPGGQPQHF
>TRBJ1-5|15|TRBV7-2|.|.
TGTGCCAGCAGCTTAGTTTGGGGGGGCGGTCAGCCCCAGCATTTT
CASSLVWGGGQPQHF
>TRBJ2-7|12|TRBV13|.|.
TGTGCCAGCAGCTTACGATCCGTCGAGCAGTACTTC
CASSLRSVEQYF
>TRBJ1-6|16|TRBV20-1|TRBD1|.
TGCAGTGCTAGAGACTCCGGGACAGTCTATAATTCACCCCTCCACTTT
CSARDSGTVYNSPLHF
>TRBJ2-3|15|TRBV19|.|.
TGTGCCAGTAGTATGGCACAGCTCCGGAGAGATACGCAGTATTTT
CASSMAQLRRDTQYF
>TRBJ1-1|15|TRBV10-3|.|.
TGTGCCATCAGTGAGTCGAACCGACTGAACACTGAAGCTTTCTTT
CAISESNRLNTEAFF
>TRBJ2-3|15|TRBV5-1|.|.
TGCGCCAGCAAAAGGGGGGGCCCTAGCACAGATACGCAGTATTTT
CASKRGGPSTDTQYF
>TRBJ2-7|12|TRBV20-1|TRBD1|few
TGCAGTGCTGGACAGGGGACCTACGAGCAGTACTTC
CSAGQGTYEQYF
>TRBJ2-2|15|TRBV9|.|few
TGTGCCAGCAGCGTCCAGGGATATTACACCGGGGAGCTGTTTTTT
CASSVQGYYTGELFF
>TRBJ2-7|12|TRBV6-6|.|.
TGTGCCAGCGATGGAGGGGGTAGTGAGCAGTACTTC
CASDGGGSEQYF
>TRBJ2-2|12|TRBV20-1|.|few
TGCAGTGCCCAAAGGAACACCGGGGAGCTGTTTTTT
CSAQRNTGELFF
>TRBJ1-3|13|TRBV5-1|.|.
TGCGCCAGCAGCTTGGGCCCCGAGACCACCATATATTTT
CASSLGPETTIYF
>TRBJ2-7|17|TRBV20-1|TRBD2|few
TGCAGTGCTAATCGGGGGACTAGCGGGGTAGGCTCCTACGAGCAGTACTTC
CSANRGTSGVGSYEQYF
>TRBJ1-1|14|TRBV3-1|.|.
TGTGCCAGCACCCCCCAGGGCGCGAACACTGAAGCTTTCTTT
CASTPQGANTEAFF
>TRBJ1-1|13|TRBV7-6|.|.
TGTGCCAGCAGCTTAATTGTGAACACTGAAGCTTTCTTT
CASSLIVNTEAFF
>TRBJ2-7|13|TRBV20-1|TRBD2|.
TGCAGTGCTAGCCCCAGCGGGACCCACGAGCAGTACTTC
CSASPSGTHEQYF
>TRBJ1-1|16|TRBV5-1|.|few
TGCGCCAGCAGCTGGCCCCGGGGTCAGACGAACACTGAAGCTTTCTTT
CASSWPRGQTNTEAFF
>TRBJ1-1|15|TRBV7-9|.|once
TGTGCCAGCAGCTTACTGGTAGGGGGTTCGCCTGAAGCTTTCTTT
CASSLLVGGSPEAFF
>TRBJ1-5|15|TRBV19|TRBD1|few
TGTGCCAGTAACCCCCGCTCGGACAGGAGAGGACCCCAGCATTTT
CASNPRSDRRGPQHF
>TRBJ1-6|15|TRBV3-1|TRBD1|few
TGTGCCAGCAGCCAAGGAGACAGGGGAAATTCACCCCTCCACTTT
CASSQGDRGNSPLHF
>TRBJ2-1|11|TRBV5-1|.|.
TGCGCCAGCAGCTTTGGGAGCGAGCAGTTCTTC
CASSFGSEQFF
>TRBJ2-2|13|TRBV20-1|.|few
TGCAGTGCTAAGGACCCCAGGACCGGGGAGCTGTTTTTT
CSAKDPRTGELFF
>TRBJ2-1|16|TRBV28|TRBD2|.
TGTGCCAGCAGTGGACTAGCGGGATCGACGTACAATGAGCAGTTCTTC
CASSGLAGSTYNEQFF
>TRBJ2-7|17|TRBV18|.|.
TGTGCCAGCTCACCACGGCACTCAGGCCGACTATCCTACGAGCAGTACTTC
CASSPRHSGRLSYEQYF
>TRBJ2-5|15|TRBV5-4|.|many
TGTGCCAGCAGCTTGGTTCTAGGTGGGCAAGAGACCCAGTACTTC
CASSLVLGGQETQYF
>TRBJ2-1|14|TRBV11-2|TRBD1|few
TGTGCCAGCAGCTCCCGGGACAGGTACAATGAGCAGTTCTTC
CASSSRDRYNEQFF
>TRBJ1-1|13|TRBV7-2|.|.
TGTGCCAGCAGCAAAAATACGTATGACAAAGCTTTCTTT
CASSKNTYDKAFF
>TRBJ2-7|12|TRBV5-1|TRBD1|.
TGCGCCAGCGGGGACAGCTCCTACGAGCAGTACTTC
CASGDSSYEQYF
>TRBJ1-5|14|TRBV20-1|.|.
TGCAGTGCTAGAGTAGGCCATAGCAATCAGCCCCAGCATTTT
CSARVGHSNQPQHF
>TRBJ1-1|13|TRBV20-1|.|few
TGCAGTGCTACGACAGCGGGACGAACTGAAGCTTTCTTT
CSATTAGRTEAFF
>TRBJ1-4|16|TRBV6-5|.|many
TGTGCCAGCAGTCGTACCGCGGACAGCATGCTAGAAAAACTGTTTTTT
CASSRTADSMLEKLFF
>TRBJ2-5|14|TRBV3-1|.|.
TGTGCCAGCAGCCCATGGGACCGACAAGAGACCCAGTACTTC
CASSPWDRQETQYF
>TRBJ2-7|13|TRBV7-9|.|few
TGTGCCAGCAGCCCTTGGACGGGCTACGAGCAGTACTTC
CASSPWTGYEQYF
>TRBJ2-1|15|TRBV12-3/TRBV12-4|.|many
TGTGCCAGCAGTTCCACAGACTCTAGATACAATGAGCAGTTCTTC
CASSSTDSRYNEQFF
>TRBJ2-1|15|TRBV6-2/TRBV6-3|.|.
TGTGCCAGCATGATGACTGCTACGCCATACAATGAGCAGTTCTTC
CASMMTATPYNEQFF
>TRBJ1-2|14|TRBV7-8|.|.
TGTGCCAGCAACTCAGCCAACGTCATTAGGGGCTACACCTTC
CASNSANVIRGYTF
>TRBJ1-2|14|TRBV12-3/TRBV12-4|.|few
TGTGCCAGCAGTTTTAATCGTCAGGGTCGCGGCTACACCTTC
CASSFNRQGRGYTF
>TRBJ1-2|15|TRBV7-9|.|.
TGTGCCAGCAGCCAGAATGTACTCTACCTCTATGGCTACACCTTC
CASSQNVLYLYGYTF
>TRBJ1-2|12|TRBV19|.|.
TGTGCCAGTAGTTCCGACTTTTATGGCTACACCTTC
CASSSDFYGYTF
>TRBJ1-1|17|TRBV7-9|.|.
TGTGCCAGCAGCTTGGGGCGGCCAGGGGATCCTAACACTGAAGCTTTCTTT
CASSLGRPGDPNTEAFF
>TRBJ2-1|12|TRBV7-2|.|few
TGTGCCAGCAGCATCTATGGCAATGAGCAGTTCTTC
CASSIYGNEQFF
>TRBJ2-1|11|TRBV11-2|.|.
TGTGCCAGCAGCTTTCCGGGAAAGCAGTTCTTC
CASSFPGKQFF
>TRBJ1-1|14|TRBV2|TRBD1|.
TGTGCCAGCAGGAGGGACAGGTGTGGTGCTGAAGCTTTCTTT
CASRRDRCGAEAFF